The present entry profiles one T cell receptor beta chain with its context. These data belong to a study of blood T cell repertoires in COVID-19. Study summary: The study drew acute and convalescent COVID-19 samples from the United States, Italy and Spain. PBMCs, B-cell-depleted T cells, or T cells were the source of the cDNA or gDNA that made up the material.

How the authors handled the data: Reference gene primer amplification gave estimated nucleated cell counts. Data came from immunoSEQ multiplex PCR; TCRdb stores just in-frame clones and leaves some out. V and J calls and clone size come straight from that table; D and trimming were deduced from the DNA. The table shows 210,000 or so clones, with approximately 90% occurring only once. The ends lost 5 bases at V and 0 bases at J; junction bases unmatched: 11. This CDR3 has 17 residues. From germline, CDR1 is SGHNT and CDR2 YYREEE (reference sequence). The J gene is TRBJ2-1, the V gene TRBV5-4, with 7 bases lining up with TRBD2. Source material: peripheral blood. The TCR comes from a young woman who had recovered from COVID-19. DNA for the CDR3: TGTGCCAGCAGTCCCGAGAGTCTAGCGGTCTCCTACAATGAGCAGTTCTTC. This sequence encodes CASSPESLAVSYNEQFF.